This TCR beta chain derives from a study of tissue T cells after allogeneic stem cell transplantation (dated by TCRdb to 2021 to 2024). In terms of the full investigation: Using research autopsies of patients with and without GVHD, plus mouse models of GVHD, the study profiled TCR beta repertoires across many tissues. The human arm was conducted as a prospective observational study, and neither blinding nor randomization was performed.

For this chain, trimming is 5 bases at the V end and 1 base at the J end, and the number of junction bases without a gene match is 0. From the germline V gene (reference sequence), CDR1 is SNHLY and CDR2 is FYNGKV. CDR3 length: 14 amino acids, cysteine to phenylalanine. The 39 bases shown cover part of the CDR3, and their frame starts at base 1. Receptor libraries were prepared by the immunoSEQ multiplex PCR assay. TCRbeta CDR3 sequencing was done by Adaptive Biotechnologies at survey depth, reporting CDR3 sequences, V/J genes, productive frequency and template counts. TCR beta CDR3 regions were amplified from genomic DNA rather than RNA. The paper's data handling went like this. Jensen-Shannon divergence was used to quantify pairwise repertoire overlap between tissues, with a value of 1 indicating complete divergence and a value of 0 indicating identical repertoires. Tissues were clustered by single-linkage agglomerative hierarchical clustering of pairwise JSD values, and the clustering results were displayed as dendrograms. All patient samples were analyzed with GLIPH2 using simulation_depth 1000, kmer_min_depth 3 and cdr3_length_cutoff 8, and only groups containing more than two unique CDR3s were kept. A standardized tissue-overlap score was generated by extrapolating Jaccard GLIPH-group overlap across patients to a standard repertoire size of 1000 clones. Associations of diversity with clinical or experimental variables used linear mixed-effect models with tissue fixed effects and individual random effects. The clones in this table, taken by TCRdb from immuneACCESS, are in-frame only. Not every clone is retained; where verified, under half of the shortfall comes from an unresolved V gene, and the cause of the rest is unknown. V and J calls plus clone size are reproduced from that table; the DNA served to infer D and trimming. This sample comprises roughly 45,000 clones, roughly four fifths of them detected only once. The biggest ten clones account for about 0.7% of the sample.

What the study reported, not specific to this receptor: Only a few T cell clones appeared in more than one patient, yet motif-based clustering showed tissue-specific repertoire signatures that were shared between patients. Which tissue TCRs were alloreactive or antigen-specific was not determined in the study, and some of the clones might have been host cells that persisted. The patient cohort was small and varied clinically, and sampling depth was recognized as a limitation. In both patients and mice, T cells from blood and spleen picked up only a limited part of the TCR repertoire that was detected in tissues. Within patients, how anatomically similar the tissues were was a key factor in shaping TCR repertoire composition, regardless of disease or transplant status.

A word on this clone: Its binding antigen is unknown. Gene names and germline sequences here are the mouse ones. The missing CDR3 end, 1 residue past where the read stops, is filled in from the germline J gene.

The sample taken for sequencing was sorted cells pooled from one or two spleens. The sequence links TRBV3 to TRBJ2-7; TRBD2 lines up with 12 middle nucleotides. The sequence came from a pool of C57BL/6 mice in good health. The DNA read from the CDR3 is TGTGCCAGCAGCGGACTGGGGGGGTCCTATGAACAGTAC. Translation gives CASSGLGGSYEQY. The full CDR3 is CASSGLGGSYEQYF.